What follows describes a single T cell receptor beta chain. Its antigen is as yet unknown. The sample is drawn from a study of identical twins. A universal primer site was incorporated via template switching, and the cDNA contained unique molecular identifiers. TCRdb re-called the 5' RACE reads with MiXCR, one entry per CDR3 protein. This table holds roughly 480,000 distinct CDR3 sequences, approximately 24% found once. CDR3 length: 14 amino acids. Germline V CDR1 and CDR2: KGHSH, LQKENI. V trimming: 3 bases; J trimming: 3 bases; junction bases outside the gene matches: 2. Study results and caveats: The presence of invariant MAIT and iNKT cells could partly confound analyses of zero-insertion sequences.

In addition, the sample was reused for a study of T cells expressing NK-cell markers.

The receptor comes from a woman aged 18 to 35 in good health. The genes are TRBV18 and TRBJ2-3; 8 bases are shared with TRBD2. Sequences were obtained from CD4+ T cells sorted from blood. CDR3 sequence reads: CASSPGLVTDTQYF. The CDR3, as DNA: TGTGCCAGCTCACCGGGACTAGTGACAGATACGCAGTATTTT. Drawing the rest from reference TRBV18 and TRBJ2-3, the complete variable domain is NAGVMQNPRHLVRRRGQEARLRCSPMKGHSHVYWYRQLPEEGLKFMVYLQKENIIDESGMPKERFSAEFPKEGPSILRIQQVVRGDSAAYFCASSPGLVTDTQYFGPGTRLTVL.